The 14 T cell receptor beta chains reported below all come from one sample, sequenced in a study of cytomegalovirus exposure and HLA in healthy donors (dated by TCRdb to 2015 to 2018). Receptor libraries were prepared by the immunoSEQ multiplex PCR assay. A mixture of 60 forward primers for TCR Vbeta segments and 13 reverse primers for TCR Jbeta segments was used in the multiplex PCR. In its TCRdb copy, this immuneACCESS table keeps in-frame sequences only and misses some clones. Where compared with another copy, unresolved V genes explain less than half of these, and the others have no known cause. This sample holds 170,000 or so clones; almost 85% were observed only once. Under 5% of the sample belongs to the ten largest clones. The specimen sequenced was PBMCs. Source of these receptors: a girl aged 5 to 17 in good health and CMV-seropositive.

The genes are TRBV4-1 and TRBJ1-5, with D hard to call. The V end lost 0 bases, the J end lost 0 bases, and 6 bases lay between the germline ends. This CDR3 has 15 amino acids. Germline values: CDR1 MGHRA, CDR2 YSYEKL. The CDR3 loop is CASSQDENSNQPQHF. Here the CDR3 DNA reads TGCGCCAGCAGCCAAGATGAGAATAGCAATCAGCCCCAGCATTTT.

The chain couples TRBV30 to TRBJ1-6; a possible D gene is TRBD1 (6 bases). The germline gives CDR1 GTSNPN, CDR2 SVGIG (reference sequence). The CDR3 extends over 15 amino acids. Trimming stripped 3 bases from V and 0 bases from J, with 9 bases between. For the CDR3, the DNA is TGTGCCTGGAGAGTGGACAGCTCCTATAATTCACCCCTCCACTTT. Amino acids: CAWRVDSSYNSPLHF.

This chain links TRBV5-1 with TRBJ2-3; D may be TRBD2 (5 bases). The CDR3 contains 14 residues. Germline assignment: CDR1 SGHRS and CDR2 YFSETQ. V was shortened by 0 bases and J by 2 bases, with 7 bases between the two germline ends. CDR3 residues: CASSLGEHTDTQYF. CDR3 DNA: TGCGCCAGCAGCTTGGGGGAGCACACAGATACGCAGTATTTT.

This clone was seen a few times. The J gene is TRBJ2-7, the V gene TRBV7-3, with D possibly TRBD2 on 5 matching bases. Trimming removed 1 base from V and 1 base from J, with 8 bases in between. From germline, CDR1 is SGHTA and CDR2 FQGTGA. The CDR3 length is 14 residues. The CDR3 spells CASSLNEGSYEQYF. The DNA of the CDR3 is TGTGCCAGCAGCTTAAACGAGGGATCCTACGAGCAGTACTTC.

The V call is TRBV27, the J call TRBJ1-1; 7 nucleotides agree with TRBD1. The V and J ends lost 3 bases and 11 bases, in that order; junction bases with no gene match: 12. Germline V gives CDR1 MNHEY, CDR2 SMNVEV (reference sequence). The CDR3 loop spans 14 amino acids. This chain's CDR3 is CASSFRGTQGWAFF. The CDR3 nucleotides read TGTGCCAGCAGTTTCAGGGGGACCCAGGGATGGGCTTTCTTT.

A note on this clone: The junction does not match germline at one end; this may be a read error. The genes are TRBV6-1 and TRBJ2-7; 9 bases agree with TRBD1. In germline, CDR1 is MNHNS, CDR2 SASEGT. The CDR3 is 15 residues long. CDR3 amino acids: CASSELRDRAYKQYF. The CDR3 DNA reads TGTGCCAGCAGTGAACTCCGGGACAGGGCCTACAAGCAGTACTTC.

The chain couples TRBV19 to TRBJ1-1; D is uncertain. V lost 5 bases, J lost 5 bases, and 12 bases lay in between. CDR3 length: 13 residues. Germline CDR1 is LNHDA and CDR2 is SQIVND (reference sequence). CDR3 coding DNA: TGTGCCAGTAGTCCCCAAGGGAGGACTGAAGCTTTCTTT. The encoded protein is CASSPQGRTEAFF. The full variable domain, completed using reference TRBV19 and TRBJ1-1, is DGGITQSPKYLFRKEGQNVTLSCEQNLNHDAMYWYRQDPGQGLRLIYYSQIVNDFQKGDIAEGYSVSREKKESFPLTVTSAQKNPTAFYLCASSPQGRTEAFFGQGTRLTVV.

The chain uses TRBV19 and TRBJ2-1; a weak D match, TRBD2 (6 bases). CDR3 length: 16 amino acids. Germline CDR1 reads LNHDA; CDR2 reads SQIVND (reference sequence). V was trimmed by 0 bases and J by 5 bases, leaving 14 bases between them. As DNA, the CDR3 is TGTGCCAGTAGTATAGATACCGGCGGGGCCCACAATGAGCAGTTCTTC. Translated, it gives CASSIDTGGAHNEQFF.

The gene calls are TRBV27 and TRBJ2-7; D is unresolved. Germline V gene lookup returns CDR1 MNHEY and CDR2 SMNVEV (reference sequence). The V end lost 5 bases, the J end lost 2 bases, and 16 bases lay between the germline ends. This CDR3 spans 15 amino acids. The CDR3 sequence is CASSRSGYSPYEQYF. The CDR3 DNA reads as TGTGCCAGCAGTCGATCCGGGTACTCACCCTACGAGCAGTACTTC.

This chain joins TRBV5-4 and TRBJ1-5; possible D gene TRBD1, 5 bases. In germline, CDR1 is SGHNT, CDR2 YYREEE (reference sequence). V was trimmed by 1 base and J by 6 bases, leaving 11 bases between them. CDR3 length equals 14 residues. CDR3 protein: CASSLLGEGQPQHF. The DNA of the CDR3 is TGTGCCAGCAGCTTGTTGGGGGAGGGTCAGCCCCAGCATTTT.

The chain couples TRBV11-3 to TRBJ1-1; D uncertain. The V gene lost 5 bases and the J gene lost 2 bases, with 12 bases spanning the gap. The CDR3 spans 14 residues. Germline assignment: CDR1 SGHNT and CDR2 YENEEA. The CDR3 nucleotides read TGTGCCAGCAGCCCGACTAGGGAAAACACTGAAGCTTTCTTT. This encodes CASSPTRENTEAFF.

V gene TRBV29-1 combines with J gene TRBJ1-2, with D hard to call. CDR1 SQVTM and CDR2 ANQGSEA come from the germline V gene. The CDR3 totals 12 residues. Trimming left V 3 bases short and J 4 bases short, with 9 bases between. The CDR3 nucleotides are TGCAGCGTTGATCTGGCAGGCTATGGCTACACCTTC. This sequence encodes CSVDLAGYGYTF.

V and J are TRBV27 and TRBJ2-5, with TRBD1 identical over 8 bases. TRBJ2-7 matches the DNA end more closely, so the J call is doubtful. Germline V gene lookup returns CDR1 MNHEY and CDR2 SMNVEV (reference sequence). The CDR3 consists of 17 residues. CDR3 bases: TGTGCCAGCAGTTCCCCCTTCCCCAGGGGGCGACCCTACGAGCAGTACTTC. As protein: CASSSPFPRGRPYEQYF.

The chain joins TRBV28 to TRBJ1-2; the D gene is possibly TRBD1 (6 bases). Trimming stripped 5 bases from V and 0 bases from J, with 10 bases between. The CDR3 covers 14 residues. Germline CDR1 MDHEN, CDR2 SYDVKM. The DNA of the CDR3 is TGTGCCAGCAGTCCAGGGGAAGCTAACTATGGCTACACCTTC. It translates to CASSPGEANYGYTF.